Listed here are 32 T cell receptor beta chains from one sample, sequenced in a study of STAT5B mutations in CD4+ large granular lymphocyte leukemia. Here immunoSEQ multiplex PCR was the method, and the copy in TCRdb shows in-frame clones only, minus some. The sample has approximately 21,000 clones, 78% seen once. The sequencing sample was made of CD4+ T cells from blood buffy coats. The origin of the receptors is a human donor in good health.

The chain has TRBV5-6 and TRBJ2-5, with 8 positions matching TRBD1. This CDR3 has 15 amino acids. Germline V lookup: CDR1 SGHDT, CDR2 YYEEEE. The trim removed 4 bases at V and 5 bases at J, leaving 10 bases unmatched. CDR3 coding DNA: TGTGCCAGCAGCCCCCCCCAGGGGGCAAGGGAGACCCAGTACTTC. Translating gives CASSPPQGARETQYF.

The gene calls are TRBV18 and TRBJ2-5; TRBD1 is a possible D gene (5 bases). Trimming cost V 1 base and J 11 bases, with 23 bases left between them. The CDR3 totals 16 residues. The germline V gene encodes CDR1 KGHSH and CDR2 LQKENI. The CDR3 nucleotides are TGTGCCAGCTCACCACGATTCCTTACAGGTCCCTCGGAGCAGTACTTC. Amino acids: CASSPRFLTGPSEQYF.

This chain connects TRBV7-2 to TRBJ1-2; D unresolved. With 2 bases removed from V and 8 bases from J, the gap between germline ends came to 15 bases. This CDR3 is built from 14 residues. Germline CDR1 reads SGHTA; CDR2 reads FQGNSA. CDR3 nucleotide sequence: TGTGCCAGCAGCTTATCATTATCGCCCTCGGGCTACACCTTC. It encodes CASSLSLSPSGYTF.

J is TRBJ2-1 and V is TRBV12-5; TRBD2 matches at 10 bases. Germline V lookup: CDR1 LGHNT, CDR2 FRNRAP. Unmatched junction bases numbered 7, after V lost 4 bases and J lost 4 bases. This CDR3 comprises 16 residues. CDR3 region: CASGSRTSGEYNEQFF. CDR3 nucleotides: TGTGCTAGTGGTTCACGGACTAGCGGAGAGTACAATGAGCAGTTCTTC.

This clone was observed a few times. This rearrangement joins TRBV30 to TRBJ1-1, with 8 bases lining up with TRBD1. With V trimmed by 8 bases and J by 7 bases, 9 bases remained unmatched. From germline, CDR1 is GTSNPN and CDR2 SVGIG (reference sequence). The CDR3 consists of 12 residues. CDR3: CAGSGGGGEAFF. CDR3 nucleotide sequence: TGTGCCGGCTCAGGGGGCGGAGGTGAAGCTTTCTTT.

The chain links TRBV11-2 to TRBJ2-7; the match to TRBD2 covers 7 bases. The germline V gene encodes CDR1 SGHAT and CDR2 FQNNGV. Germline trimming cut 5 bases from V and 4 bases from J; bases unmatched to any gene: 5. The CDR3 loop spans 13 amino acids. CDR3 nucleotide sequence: TGTGCCAGCAGCCGCGGGGGTGGGTACGAGCAGTACTTC. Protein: CASSRGGGYEQYF.

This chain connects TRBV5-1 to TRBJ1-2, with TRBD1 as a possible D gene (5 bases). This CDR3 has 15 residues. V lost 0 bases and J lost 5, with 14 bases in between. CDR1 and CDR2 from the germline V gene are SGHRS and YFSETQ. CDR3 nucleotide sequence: TGCGCCAGCAGCTTGGAGGGGCAGGGAGGGTATGGCTACACCTTC. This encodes CASSLEGQGGYGYTF.

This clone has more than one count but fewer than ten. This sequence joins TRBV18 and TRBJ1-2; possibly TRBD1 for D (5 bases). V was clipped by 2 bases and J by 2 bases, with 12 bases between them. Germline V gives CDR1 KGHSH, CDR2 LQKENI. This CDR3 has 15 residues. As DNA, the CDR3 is TGTGCCAGCTCACCAGTGGAGGGGACCAACTATGGCTACACCTTC. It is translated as CASSPVEGTNYGYTF.

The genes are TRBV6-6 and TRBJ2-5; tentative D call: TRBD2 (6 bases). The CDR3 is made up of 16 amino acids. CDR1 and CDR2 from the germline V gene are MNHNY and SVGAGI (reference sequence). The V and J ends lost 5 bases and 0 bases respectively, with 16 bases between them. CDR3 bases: TGTGCCAGCAGTCCTGGGACTGGAAAGTACCAAGAGACCCAGTACTTC. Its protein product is CASSPGTGKYQETQYF.

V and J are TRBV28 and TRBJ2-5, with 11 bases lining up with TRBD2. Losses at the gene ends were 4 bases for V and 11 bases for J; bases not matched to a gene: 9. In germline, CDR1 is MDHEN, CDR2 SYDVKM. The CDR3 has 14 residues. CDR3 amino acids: CASSSGLAGREQYF. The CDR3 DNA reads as TGTGCCAGCAGTTCCGGACTAGCGGGTAGGGAGCAGTACTTC. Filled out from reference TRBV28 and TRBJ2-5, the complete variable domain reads DVKVTQSSRYLVKRTGEKVFLECVQDMDHENMFWYRQDPGLGLRLIYFSYDVKMKEKGDIPEGYSVSREKKERFSLILESASTNQTSMYLCASSSGLAGREQYFGPGTRLLVL.

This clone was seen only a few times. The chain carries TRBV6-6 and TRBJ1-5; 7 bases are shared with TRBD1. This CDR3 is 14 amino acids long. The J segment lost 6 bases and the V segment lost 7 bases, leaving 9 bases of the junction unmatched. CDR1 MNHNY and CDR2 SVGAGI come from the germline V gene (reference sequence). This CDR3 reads CASNSGGGGQPQHF. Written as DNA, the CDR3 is TGTGCCAGCAACTCGGGAGGGGGCGGTCAGCCCCAGCATTTT.

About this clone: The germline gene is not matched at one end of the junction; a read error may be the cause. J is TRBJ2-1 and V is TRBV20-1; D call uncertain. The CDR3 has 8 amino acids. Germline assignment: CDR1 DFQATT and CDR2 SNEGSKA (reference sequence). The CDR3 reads CSANPGIF. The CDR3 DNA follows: TGCAGTGCCAATCCCGGAATCTTC.

The CDR3 here is CASTGAGLNTEAFF. CDR3 bases: TGTGCCAGCACTGGGGCGGGTTTGAACACTGAAGCTTTCTTT. The rearrangement uses TRBV7-2 and TRBJ1-1, with D perhaps matching TRBD1 (5 bases). Trimming left V 7 bases short and J 0 bases short, with 12 bases between. The CDR3 runs 14 residues. Per germline, CDR1 SGHTA and CDR2 FQGNSA.

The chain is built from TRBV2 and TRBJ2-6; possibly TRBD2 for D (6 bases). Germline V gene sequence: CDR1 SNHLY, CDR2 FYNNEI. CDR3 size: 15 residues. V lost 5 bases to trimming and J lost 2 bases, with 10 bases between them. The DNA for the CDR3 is TGTGCCAGCAGTTCAGGGACTCCTGGGGCCAACGTCCTGACTTTC. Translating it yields CASSSGTPGANVLTF. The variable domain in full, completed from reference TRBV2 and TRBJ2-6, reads EPEVTQTPSHQVTQMGQEVILRCVPISNHLYFYWYRQILGQKVEFLVSFYNNEISEKSEIFDDQFSVERPDGSNFTLKIRSTKLEDSAMYFCASSSGTPGANVLTFGAGSRLTVL.

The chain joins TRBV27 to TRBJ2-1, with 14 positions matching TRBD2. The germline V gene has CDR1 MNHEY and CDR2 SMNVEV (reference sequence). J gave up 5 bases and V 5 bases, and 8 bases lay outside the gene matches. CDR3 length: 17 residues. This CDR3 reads CASSKRLAGGIHNEQFF. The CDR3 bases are TGTGCCAGCAGTAAGAGACTAGCGGGAGGGATCCACAATGAGCAGTTCTTC.

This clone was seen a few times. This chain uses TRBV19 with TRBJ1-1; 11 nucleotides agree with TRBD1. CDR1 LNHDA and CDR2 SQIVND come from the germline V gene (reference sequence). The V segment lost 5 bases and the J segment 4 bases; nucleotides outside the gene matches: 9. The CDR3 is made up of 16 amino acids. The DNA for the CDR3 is TGTGCCAGTAGTCCTTGGACAGGGGGCTCGATCACTGAAGCTTTCTTT. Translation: CASSPWTGGSITEAFF. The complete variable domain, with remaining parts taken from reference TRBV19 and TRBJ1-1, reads DGGITQSPKYLFRKEGQNVTLSCEQNLNHDAMYWYRQDPGQGLRLIYYSQIVNDFQKGDIAEGYSVSREKKESFPLTVTSAQKNPTAFYLCASSPWTGGSITEAFFGQGTRLTVV.

The CDR3 nucleotides read TGTGCCAGCAGTGCAGGGTCAGGGACCCAGTACTTC. It encodes CASSAGSGTQYF. The chain employs TRBV2 and TRBJ2-5; tentatively, D is TRBD1 (5 bases). V was trimmed by 4 bases and J by 7 bases, leaving 10 bases between them. The CDR3 is 12 residues long. Germline-derived CDR1 and CDR2 are SNHLY and FYNNEI.

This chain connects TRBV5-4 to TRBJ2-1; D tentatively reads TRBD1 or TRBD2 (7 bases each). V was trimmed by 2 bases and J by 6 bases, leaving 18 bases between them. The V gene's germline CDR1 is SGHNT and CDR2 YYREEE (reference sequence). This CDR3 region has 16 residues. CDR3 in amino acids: CASSFPAGGVVNEQFF. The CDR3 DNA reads TGTGCCAGCAGCTTCCCCGCAGGGGGGGTTGTCAATGAGCAGTTCTTC.

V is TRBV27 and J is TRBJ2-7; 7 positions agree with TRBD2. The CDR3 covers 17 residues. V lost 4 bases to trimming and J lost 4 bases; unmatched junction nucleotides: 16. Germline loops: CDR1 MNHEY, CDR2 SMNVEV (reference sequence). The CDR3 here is CASSSPLRLARGYEQYF. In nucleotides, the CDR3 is TGTGCCAGCAGTTCTCCCCTCAGACTAGCACGTGGATACGAGCAGTACTTC.

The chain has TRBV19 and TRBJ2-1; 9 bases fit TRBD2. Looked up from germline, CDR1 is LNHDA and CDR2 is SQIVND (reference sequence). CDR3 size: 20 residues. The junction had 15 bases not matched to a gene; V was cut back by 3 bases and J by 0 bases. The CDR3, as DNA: TGTGCCAGTAGTATCCGCCCGGGACTAGCCAATGCGGCCTCCTACAATGAGCAGTTCTTC. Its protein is CASSIRPGLANAASYNEQFF.

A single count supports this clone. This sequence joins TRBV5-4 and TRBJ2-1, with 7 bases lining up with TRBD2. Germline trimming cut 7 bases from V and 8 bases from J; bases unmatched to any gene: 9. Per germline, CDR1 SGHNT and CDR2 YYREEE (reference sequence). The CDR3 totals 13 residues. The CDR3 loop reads CASGSRGVDEQFF. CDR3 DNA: TGTGCCAGCGGTAGTCGGGGGGTCGATGAGCAGTTCTTC.

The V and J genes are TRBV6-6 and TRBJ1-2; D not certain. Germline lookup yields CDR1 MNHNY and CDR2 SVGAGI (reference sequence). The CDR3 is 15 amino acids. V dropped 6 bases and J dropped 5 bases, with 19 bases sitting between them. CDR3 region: CASRRNRGGRYGYTF. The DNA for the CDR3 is TGTGCCAGCAGGCGAAATAGAGGTGGTAGATATGGCTACACCTTC.

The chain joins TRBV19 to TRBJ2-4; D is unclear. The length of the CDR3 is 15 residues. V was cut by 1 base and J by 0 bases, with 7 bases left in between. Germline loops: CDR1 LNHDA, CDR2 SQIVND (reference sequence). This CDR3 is CASSIASVAKNIQYF. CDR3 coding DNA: TGTGCCAGTAGTATAGCCTCGGTAGCCAAAAACATTCAGTACTTC.

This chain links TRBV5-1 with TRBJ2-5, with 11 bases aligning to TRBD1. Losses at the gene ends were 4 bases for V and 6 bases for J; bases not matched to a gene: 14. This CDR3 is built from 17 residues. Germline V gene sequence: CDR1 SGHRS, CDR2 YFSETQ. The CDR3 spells CASSPFGQGASSKTQYF. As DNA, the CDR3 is TGCGCCAGCAGCCCTTTCGGACAGGGGGCGTCTTCGAAGACCCAGTACTTC.

CDR3 protein: CASSKRTGDGTEAFF. Written as DNA, the CDR3 is TGTGCCAGCAGCAAACGGACAGGGGATGGCACTGAAGCTTTCTTT. This chain uses TRBV9 with TRBJ1-1, with 9 positions matching TRBD1. After removal of 4 bases from V and 4 bases from J, the junction contained 8 bases not matched to a gene. CDR1 and CDR2 (germline): SGDLS, YYNGEE. The CDR3 runs 15 residues.

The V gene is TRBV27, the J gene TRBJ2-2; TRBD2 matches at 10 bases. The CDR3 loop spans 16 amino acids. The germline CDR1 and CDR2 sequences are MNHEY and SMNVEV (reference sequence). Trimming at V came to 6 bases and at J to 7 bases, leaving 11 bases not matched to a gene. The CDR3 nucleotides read TGTGCCAGCAGCAAGGGACTAGCGAGAGGGAACGGGGAGCTGTTTTTT. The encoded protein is CASSKGLARGNGELFF.

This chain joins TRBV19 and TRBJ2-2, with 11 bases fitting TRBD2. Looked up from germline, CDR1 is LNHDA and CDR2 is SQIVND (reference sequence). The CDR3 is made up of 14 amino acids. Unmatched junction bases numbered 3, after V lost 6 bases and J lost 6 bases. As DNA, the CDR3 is TGTGCCAGTAGGCTACTAGCGGGAGCCGGGGAGCTGTTTTTT. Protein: CASRLLAGAGELFF.

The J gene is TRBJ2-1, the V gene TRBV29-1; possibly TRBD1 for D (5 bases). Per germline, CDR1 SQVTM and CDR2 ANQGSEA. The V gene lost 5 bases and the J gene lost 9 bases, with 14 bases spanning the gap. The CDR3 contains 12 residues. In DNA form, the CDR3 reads TGCAGCGTTCCTCTGATTGACAGTGAGCAGTTCTTC. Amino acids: CSVPLIDSEQFF.

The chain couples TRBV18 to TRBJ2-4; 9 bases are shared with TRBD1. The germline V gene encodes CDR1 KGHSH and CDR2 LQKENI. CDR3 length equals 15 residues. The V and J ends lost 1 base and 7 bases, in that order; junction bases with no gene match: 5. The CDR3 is CASSPLGQGDNIQYF. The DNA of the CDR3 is TGTGCCAGCTCACCACTGGGACAGGGAGATAACATTCAGTACTTC.

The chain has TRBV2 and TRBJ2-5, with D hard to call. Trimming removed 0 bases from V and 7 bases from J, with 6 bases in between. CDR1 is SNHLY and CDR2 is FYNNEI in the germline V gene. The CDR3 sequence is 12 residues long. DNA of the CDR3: TGTGCCAGCAGTGAAGCGCTGGTGACCCAGTACTTC. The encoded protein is CASSEALVTQYF.

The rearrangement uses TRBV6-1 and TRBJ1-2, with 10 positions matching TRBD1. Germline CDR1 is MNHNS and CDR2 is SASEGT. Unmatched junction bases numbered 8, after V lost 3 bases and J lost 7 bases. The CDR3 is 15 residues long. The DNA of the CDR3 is TGTGCCAGCAGTGACCCCTTGACAGGGGGCTCTGGCTACACCTTC. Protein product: CASSDPLTGGSGYTF.

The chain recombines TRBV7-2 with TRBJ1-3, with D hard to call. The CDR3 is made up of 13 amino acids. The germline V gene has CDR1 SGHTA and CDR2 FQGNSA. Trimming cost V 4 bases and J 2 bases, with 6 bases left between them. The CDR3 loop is CASSSRTGNTIYF. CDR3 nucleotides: TGTGCCAGCAGCTCCAGGACTGGAAACACCATATATTTT.